Below, 17 T cell receptor beta chains from the same sample are listed, as sequenced in a study of CD8 T cells in ankylosing spondylitis. Their antigen targets remain unknown. TCRdb re-called the 5' RACE reads through MiXCR, storing one row per CDR3 protein. This sample carries fewer than 650,000 distinct CDR3 sequences, roughly 13% of them seen once, and the ten largest clones take approximately 6.2%. Findings and caveats of the study: Blood from ankylosing spondylitis patients appeared to carry a characteristic roughly 8-variant TCR beta motif.

The sample taken for sequencing was blood, either unsorted or a sorted T cell fraction (not recorded which). The receptors originated from a male donor with ankylosing spondylitis.

V gene TRBV24-1 combines with J gene TRBJ2-2; the D gene is possibly TRBD2 (5 bases). V was trimmed by 3 bases and J by 6 bases, leaving 16 bases between them. The CDR3 runs 16 residues. The germline V gene encodes CDR1 KGHDR and CDR2 SFDVKD. This CDR3 is CATSDPTRGFAGELFF. CDR3 sequence (DNA): TGTGCCACCAGTGATCCCACGAGAGGGTTCGCCGGGGAGCTGTTTTTT.

This clonotype was observed a handful of times. This chain joins TRBV10-3 and TRBJ2-1, with 14 bases identical to TRBD2. CDR1 is ENHRY and CDR2 is SYGVKD in the germline V gene. The CDR3 consists of 20 residues. Unmatched junction bases numbered 15, after V lost 6 bases and J lost 2 bases. The CDR3 DNA sequence: TGTGCCATCAGCGGAGTGGGGACTAGCGGGAGAGGGGCGACCTACAATGAGCAGTTCTTC. This gives the protein CAISGVGTSGRGATYNEQFF.

There are a few counts of this clonotype. V and J are TRBV10-3 and TRBJ2-2; 8 bases line up with TRBD2. The germline V gene encodes CDR1 ENHRY and CDR2 SYGVKD. J was trimmed by 2 bases and V by 2 bases; bases with no gene match: 4. The CDR3 extends over 16 amino acids. CDR3 coding DNA: TGTGCCATCAGTGAGAGGGTAGCGGGAAACACCGGGGAGCTGTTTTTT. Its protein is CAISERVAGNTGELFF.

This clonotype was detected only a few times. The genes are TRBV5-1 and TRBJ2-3; 8 bases are shared with TRBD2. Trimming took 4 bases from V and 0 from J; bases not matched to a gene: 4. This CDR3 has 15 amino acids. Germline-derived CDR1 and CDR2 are SGHRS and YFSETQ. For the CDR3, the DNA is TGCGCCAGCAGCGAGGCTAGCGGGAGCACAGATACGCAGTATTTT. Translated, it gives CASSEASGSTDTQYF.

This clonotype has at least ten counts. The rearrangement uses TRBV12-3 or TRBV12-4 and TRBJ1-5; D possibly corresponds to TRBD1 (5 bases). Trimming took off 11 bases at V and 1 base at J, with 21 bases between the two ends. The CDR3 is made up of 16 amino acids. CDR3 nucleotide sequence: TGTGCCTCAGAAGCCCAGGGTAGTAGGAGCAATCAGCCCCAGCATTTT. Encoded protein: CASEAQGSRSNQPQHF.

The chain carries TRBV30 and TRBJ1-4, with D hard to call. The CDR3 loop spans 11 amino acids. The germline V gene encodes CDR1 GTSNPN and CDR2 SVGIG (reference sequence). Trimming stripped 3 bases from V and 7 bases from J, with 6 bases between. The CDR3 spells CAWSPGEKLFF. The CDR3 DNA is TGTGCCTGGAGCCCTGGTGAAAAACTGTTTTTT.

This clonotype has a handful of counts. This chain's CDR3 is CASSSGWRGLDSNEQFF. The CDR3 DNA follows: TGTGCCAGCAGCTCAGGATGGCGGGGACTAGATAGTAATGAGCAGTTCTTC. The rearrangement links TRBV7-8 to TRBJ2-1, with 8 positions matching TRBD2. The CDR3 has 17 amino acids. Germline V gene data show CDR1 as SGHVS and CDR2 as FQNEAQ. Trimming took 4 bases from V and 7 from J; bases not matched to a gene: 15.

This clonotype was found a few times. The J gene is TRBJ1-3, the V gene TRBV7-6; a weak D match, TRBD1 (6 bases). V was clipped by 4 bases and J by 0 bases, with 16 bases between them. Looked up from germline, CDR1 is SGHVS and CDR2 is FNYEAQ. This CDR3 region has 17 residues. The CDR3 coding sequence is TGTGCCAGCAGCTCAAGGCCCGGGACATTCTCTGGAAACACCATATATTTT. Translated: CASSSRPGTFSGNTIYF.

This clonotype appeared many times. The rearrangement links TRBV5-1 to TRBJ2-5, with D tentatively TRBD1 or TRBD2 (6 bases each). V shed 4 bases and J shed 4 bases, with 11 bases lying between them. Germline-derived CDR1 and CDR2 are SGHRS and YFSETQ. This CDR3 spans 13 amino acids. The CDR3 protein is CASSQGRGETQYF. The CDR3 coding sequence is TGCGCCAGCAGCCAGGGGCGGGGAGAGACCCAGTACTTC.

The V call is TRBV3-1, the J call TRBJ2-1, with a possible D match to TRBD2 (6 bases). The CDR3 runs 14 residues. Trimming removed 0 bases at V and 10 bases at J, with 13 bases between. Germline V gives CDR1 LGHDT, CDR2 YNNKEL (reference sequence). This CDR3 reads CASSQDPSAGEQFF. As DNA, the CDR3 is TGTGCCAGCAGCCAAGACCCCTCGGCGGGAGAGCAGTTCTTC.

The sample holds a few counts of this clonotype. The chain employs TRBV27 and TRBJ2-7; 8 bases fit TRBD2. The CDR3 totals 17 residues. V shed 8 bases and J 1 base; nucleotides not matched to a gene: 16. Germline CDR1 MNHEY, CDR2 SMNVEV (reference sequence). As DNA, the CDR3 is TGTGCCAGCCCCAGGGCGGGAGGCCGATTAATTTCCTACGAGCAGTACGTC. Translated, it gives CASPRAGGRLISYEQYV.

V and J are TRBV30 and TRBJ2-7; tentatively, D is TRBD1 (7 bases). The CDR3 consists of 11 residues. Germline CDR1 is GTSNPN and CDR2 is SVGIG (reference sequence). Trimming removed 8 bases at V and 6 bases at J, with 14 bases between. The CDR3 region is CAQGGTGEQYF. As DNA, the CDR3 is TGTGCCCAGGGGGGCACCGGCGAGCAGTACTTC. Together with reference TRBV30 and TRBJ2-7, the CDR3 gives the full variable domain: SQTIHQWPATLVQPVGSPLSLECTVEGTSNPNLYWYRQAAGRGLQLLFYSVGIGQISSEVPQNLSASRPQDRQFILSSKKLLLSDSGFYLCAQGGTGEQYFGPGTRLTVT.

The J gene is TRBJ2-5, the V gene TRBV7-2; D possibly uses TRBD1 or TRBD2 (6 bases each). Germline CDR1 SGHTA, CDR2 FQGNSA. This CDR3 is 16 amino acids long. The V end was cut by 7 bases, the J end by 1 base, with 19 bases between. The CDR3 nucleotides read TGTGCCAGCACCCTTCTTGGGGGGCGAGCCCAAGAGACCCAGTACTTC. Translating it yields CASTLLGGRAQETQYF.

This chain connects TRBV10-3 to TRBJ2-3, with TRBD2 identical over 9 bases. The CDR3 runs to 17 residues. V was pared by 3 bases and J by 2 bases, with 9 bases of the junction left unmatched. Germline CDR1 reads ENHRY; CDR2 reads SYGVKD. As DNA, the CDR3 is TGTGCCATCAGTGAAGTTATGGCGGGAGGGAACACAGATACGCAGTATTTT. As protein: CAISEVMAGGNTDTQYF.

The sample holds a few counts of this clonotype. V and J are TRBV2 and TRBJ1-5; no definite D call. With 2 bases removed from V and 1 base from J, the gap between germline ends came to 9 bases. CDR1 SNHLY and CDR2 FYNNEI come from the germline V gene. The CDR3 extends over 15 amino acids. The CDR3 bases are TGTGCCAGCAGTGAATGGGTGGCGAGCAATCAGCCCCAGCATTTT. Translation: CASSEWVASNQPQHF.

The CDR3 DNA sequence: TGCAGTGCTAGTAAGCCCCAGGGGGCTGGCTATGGCTACACCTTC. Translating it yields CSASKPQGAGYGYTF. The chain recombines TRBV20-1 with TRBJ1-2, with 8 bases aligning to TRBD1. CDR1 and CDR2 (germline): DFQATT, SNEGSKA (reference sequence). V gave up 3 bases and J gave up 4 bases; unmatched junction bases: 10. The CDR3 has 15 residues.

This clonotype was seen more than once but under ten times. The DNA for the CDR3 is TGTGCCAGCAGCGCCCGGACTAGTCGTTCCTACGAGCAGTACTTC. It is translated as CASSARTSRSYEQYF. The chain has TRBV6-2 or TRBV6-3 and TRBJ2-7; 7 bases map to TRBD2. J was trimmed by 1 base and V by 6 bases; bases with no gene match: 9. The length of the CDR3 is 15 residues. The germline V gene has CDR1 MNHEY and CDR2 SVGEGT.